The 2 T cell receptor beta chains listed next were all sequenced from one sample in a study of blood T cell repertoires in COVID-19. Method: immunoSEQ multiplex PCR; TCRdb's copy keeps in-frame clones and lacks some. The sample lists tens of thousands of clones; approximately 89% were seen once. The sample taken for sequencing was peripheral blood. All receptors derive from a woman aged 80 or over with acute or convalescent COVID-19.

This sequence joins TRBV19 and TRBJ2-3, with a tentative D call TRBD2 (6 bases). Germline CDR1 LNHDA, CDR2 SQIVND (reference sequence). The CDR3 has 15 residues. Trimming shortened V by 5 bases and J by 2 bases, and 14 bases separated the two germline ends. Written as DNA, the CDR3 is TGTGCCAGTAGTCCAGGAGGGATAGTCACAGATACGCAGTATTTT. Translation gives CASSPGGIVTDTQYF.

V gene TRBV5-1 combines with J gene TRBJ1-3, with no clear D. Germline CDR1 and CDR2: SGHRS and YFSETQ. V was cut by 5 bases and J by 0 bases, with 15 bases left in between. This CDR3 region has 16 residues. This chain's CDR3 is CASRPTAGSSGNTIYF. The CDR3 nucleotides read TGCGCCAGCAGGCCTACCGCGGGGTCCTCTGGAAACACCATATATTTT.